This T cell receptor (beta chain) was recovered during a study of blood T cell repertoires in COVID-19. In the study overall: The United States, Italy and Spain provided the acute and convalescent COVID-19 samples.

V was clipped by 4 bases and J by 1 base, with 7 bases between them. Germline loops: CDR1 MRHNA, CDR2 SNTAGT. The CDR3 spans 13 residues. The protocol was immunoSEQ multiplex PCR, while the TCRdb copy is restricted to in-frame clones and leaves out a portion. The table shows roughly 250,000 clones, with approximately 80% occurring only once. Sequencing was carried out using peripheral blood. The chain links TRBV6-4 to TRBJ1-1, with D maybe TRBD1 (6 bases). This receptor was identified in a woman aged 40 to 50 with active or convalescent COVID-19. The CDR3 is CASSAQGNTEAFF. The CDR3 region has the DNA TGTGCCAGCAGTGCACAGGGGAACACTGAAGCTTTCTTT.